This TCR beta chain was identified during a study of read filtering for tumor transcriptome and immune sequencing. About the research overall: Mean patient age was roughly 66 years, range roughly 40 to 85; 17 male, more than 11 female. Regarding the study as a whole: This fraction held mixed bone marrow immune cells after CD138-negative sorting. Approximately 82% of IR-seq clonotypes had a single read, yet these held roughly 3.8% of reads.

At the time of active disease, bone marrow was collected from every patient. From 300 to 400 ng of RNA, a library with molecular barcoded alpha/delta and beta/gamma adaptors was made. TCRdb used MiXCR to reprocess the reads, holding one entry per CDR3 protein. This table has tens of thousands of distinct CDR3 sequences, roughly 15% appearing once. This clonotype was picked up many times. Its antigen remains unknown. Sequencing was carried out using a population of CD138-negative cells sorted from bone marrow. The sequence was collected from a donor aged 40 or over with multiple myeloma.

Here the CDR3 reads CASSFRFGQETQYF. Written as DNA, the CDR3 is TGTGCCAGCAGCTTTAGGTTTGGTCAAGAGACCCAGTACTTC. The V and J genes are TRBV5-6 and TRBJ2-5; unclear D gene. Germline CDR1 SGHDT, CDR2 YYEEEE. V was trimmed by 2 bases and J by 2 bases, leaving 10 bases between them. The length of the CDR3 is 14 residues. The complete variable domain, with remaining parts taken from reference TRBV5-6 and TRBJ2-5, reads DAGVTQSPTHLIKTRGQQVTLRCSPKSGHDTVSWYQQALGQGPQFIFQYYEEEERQRGNFPDRFSGHQFPNYSSELNVNALLLGDSALYLCASSFRFGQETQYFGPGTRLLVL.